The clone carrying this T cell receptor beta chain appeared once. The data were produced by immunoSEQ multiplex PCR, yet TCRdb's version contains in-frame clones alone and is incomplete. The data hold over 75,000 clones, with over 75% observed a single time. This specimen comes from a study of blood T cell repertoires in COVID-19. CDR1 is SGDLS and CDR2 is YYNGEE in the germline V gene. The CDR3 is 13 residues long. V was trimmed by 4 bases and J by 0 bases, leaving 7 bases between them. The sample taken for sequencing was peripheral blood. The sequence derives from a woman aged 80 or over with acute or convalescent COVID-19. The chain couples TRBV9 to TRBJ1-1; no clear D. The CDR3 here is CASSFTMNTEAFF. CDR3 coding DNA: TGTGCCAGCAGCTTTACTATGAACACTGAAGCTTTCTTT.